Listed below are T cell receptor beta chains from one sample, sequenced in a study of graft-versus-host responses after intestinal transplantation. Assay used: immunoSEQ multiplex PCR; TCRdb lists only in-frame clones, some missing. The repertoire holds around 76,000 clones, with about 94% as singletons. Their cognate antigens are unknown. This material consisted of unstimulated CD8+ T cells sorted from spleen or lymph node cells, taken before intestinal transplant. The receptor set was obtained from a human donor who received an intestinal transplant. Each CDR3 is given with its conserved first and last residue. A D gene is named only where the DNA matches it firmly. Clone size appears in some rows only: once, few, many, or a class for an expanded clone.

CDR3 protein	CDR3 DNA	V gene	D gene	J gene	clone size
CSVEGGTAGNTIYF	TGCAGCGTTGAGGGTGGGACAGCTGGAAACACCATATATTTT	TRBV29-1	TRBD1	TRBJ1-3	.
CASSPFGLAGGPSSYNEQFF	TGTGCCAGCAGCCCTTTTGGACTAGCGGGAGGACCGAGCTCCTACAATGAGCAGTTCTTC	TRBV7-3	TRBD2	TRBJ2-1	.
CASSRWEEAKNIQYF	TGTGCCAGTAGTAGATGGGAGGAGGCCAAAAACATTCAGTACTTC	TRBV19	.	TRBJ2-4	.
CASSRPGQGNGYTF	TGTGCCAGCAGTCGCCCGGGACAGGGAAATGGCTACACCTTC	TRBV28	TRBD1	TRBJ1-2	.
CASSRRENTGELFF	TGTGCCAGCAGCCGCCGGGAAAACACCGGGGAGCTGTTTTTT	TRBV7-9	.	TRBJ2-2	.
CASTRLVSNTGELFF	TGTGCCAGCACTCGACTAGTTTCGAACACCGGGGAGCTGTTTTTT	TRBV28	.	TRBJ2-2	.
CASRAGVEQFF	TGTGCCAGTAGGGCGGGGGTTGAGCAGTTCTTC	TRBV19	TRBD2	TRBJ2-1	few
CASSDNLAQPSTDTQYF	TGTGCCAGCAGCGACAACCTAGCGCAACCTAGCACAGATACGCAGTATTTT	TRBV5-6	.	TRBJ2-3	.
CASSLGPSYYEQYF	TGTGCCAGCAGCTTAGGTCCCAGTTACTACGAGCAGTACTTC	TRBV11-2	.	TRBJ2-7	once
CASSFTPGDPSEAFF	TGTGCCAGCAGCTTTACGCCGGGAGATCCATCTGAAGCTTTCTTT	TRBV13	.	TRBJ1-1	.
CASSLSLGTEAFF	TGTGCCAGTAGTTTATCCCTGGGGACTGAAGCTTTCTTT	TRBV19	.	TRBJ1-1	.
CASSLFGTVNTEAFF	TGTGCCAGCAGTTTATTCGGGACAGTGAACACTGAAGCTTTCTTT	TRBV28	TRBD1	TRBJ1-1	.
CASSLTPETQYF	TGCGCCAGCAGCTTGACCCCAGAGACCCAGTACTTC	TRBV5-1	.	TRBJ2-5	.
CASSYGDRAIPYEQYF	TGTGCCAGCAGTTACGGGGACAGAGCCATCCCCTACGAGCAGTACTTC	TRBV6-5	TRBD1	TRBJ2-7	.
CASRDGGSEAFF	TGCGCCAGCAGGGACGGGGGGTCTGAAGCTTTCTTT	TRBV5-1	.	TRBJ1-1	few
CASSQLGDTEAFF	TGCGCCAGCAGCCAATTGGGGGACACTGAAGCTTTCTTT	TRBV4-1	.	TRBJ1-1	.
CASSLSSGLGNTIYF	TGTGCCAGCAGTTTATCATCAGGGTTAGGAAACACCATATATTTT	TRBV27	.	TRBJ1-3	.
CASNQGADTEAFF	TGTGCCAGCAACCAGGGGGCGGACACTGAAGCTTTCTTT	TRBV9	TRBD1	TRBJ1-1	.
CASSVATMDEARLF	TGTGCCAGCAGCGTAGCTACGATGGACGAGGCGAGGCTATTT	TRBV9	.	TRBJ1-1	.
CASSLAAPSYEQYF	TGTGCCAGCAGTTTAGCAGCTCCCTCCTACGAGCAGTACTTC	TRBV27	.	TRBJ2-7	.
CASSFMEAQPQFF	TGTGCCAGCAGCTTTATGGAGGCCCAACCCCAGTTCTTC	TRBV5-6	.	TRBJ2-1	.
CAFDRDYGYTF	TGTGCCTTCGACAGGGACTATGGCTACACCTTC	TRBV30	TRBD1	TRBJ1-2	.
CASSVGDFSGQNEKLFF	TGTGCCAGCAGCGTAGGAGACTTCAGTGGGCAGAATGAAAAACTGTTTTTT	TRBV9	.	TRBJ1-4	.
CASSLSMGPGTEAFF	TGTGCCAGCAGTTTATCTATGGGGCCGGGGACTGAAGCTTTCTTT	TRBV6-6	.	TRBJ1-1	.
CASSGSGTSGNEQFF	TGTGCCAGCAGCGGGTCCGGGACTAGCGGGAATGAGCAGTTCTTC	TRBV9	TRBD2	TRBJ2-1	.
CASSYTAKGETQYF	TGTGCCAGCAGTTACACCGCTAAAGGGGAGACCCAGTACTTC	TRBV6-6	.	TRBJ2-5	.
CASSSGTVLGGETQYF	TGCGCCAGCAGCTCCGGGACAGTCCTGGGCGGGGAGACCCAGTACTTC	TRBV5-1	TRBD1	TRBJ2-5	.
CASSHRPGKFF	TGTGCCAGCAGTCATCGACCTGGGAAGTTCTTC	TRBV7-9	.	TRBJ2-1	.
CASSLSGGSGNTIYF	TGTGCCAGTAGCCTTTCGGGGGGCTCTGGAAACACCATATATTTT	TRBV19	.	TRBJ1-3	.
CAWSLATGELFF	TGTGCCTGGAGTTTAGCCACCGGGGAGCTGTTTTTT	TRBV30	.	TRBJ2-2	.
CASSLSSGIPYNEQFF	TGTGCCAGCAGCTTGTCTAGCGGGATACCCTACAATGAGCAGTTCTTC	TRBV7-8	TRBD2	TRBJ2-1	.
CASSYGLAGDLRYNEQFF	TGCGCCAGCAGCTACGGACTAGCGGGAGATCTAAGGTACAATGAGCAGTTCTTC	TRBV5-1	TRBD2	TRBJ2-1	.
CASRLAGGSSYNEQFF	TGTGCCAGCCGCCTAGCGGGAGGGAGCTCCTACAATGAGCAGTTCTTC	TRBV27	TRBD2	TRBJ2-1	once
CASSDEGASYEQYF	TGTGCCAGCAGCGATGAGGGTGCATCCTACGAGCAGTACTTC	TRBV6-5	.	TRBJ2-7	.
CASSSLIGMDYEQYF	TGTGCCAGCAGTTCCCTAATAGGGATGGACTACGAGCAGTACTTC	TRBV27	.	TRBJ2-7	.
CATRDNSYEQYF	TGTGCCACCCGGGACAACTCCTACGAGCAGTACTTC	TRBV19	.	TRBJ2-7	once
CASSREIVYNEQFF	TGTGCCAGCAGCCGGGAAATCGTTTACAATGAGCAGTTCTTC	TRBV13	.	TRBJ2-1	once
CASSLGRGGAKNIQYF	TGTGCCAGCAGCTTAGGCCGAGGCGGGGCCAAAAACATTCAGTACTTC	TRBV11-2	.	TRBJ2-4	.
CASSLGQSLAGRDEQFF	TGTGCCAGTAGTTTAGGACAGTCACTAGCGGGACGGGATGAGCAGTTCTTC	TRBV19	TRBD2	TRBJ2-1	.
CSVRTGLGEQYF	TGCAGCGTCAGGACAGGGCTAGGGGAGCAGTACTTC	TRBV29-1	TRBD1	TRBJ2-7	.
CASSQGPRYTYEQYF	TGCGCCAGCAGTCAAGGGCCTCGGTACACCTACGAGCAGTACTTC	TRBV23-1	.	TRBJ2-7	.
CASANRDRYEQYF	TGTGCCAGCGCGAACAGGGACAGATACGAGCAGTACTTC	TRBV2	TRBD1	TRBJ2-7	once
CASTQTGIANYGYTF	TGTGCCAGCACCCAAACAGGGATCGCTAACTATGGCTACACCTTC	TRBV28	.	TRBJ1-2	.
CASRQSRALNTEAFF	TGTGCCAGCCGACAATCTAGGGCCCTGAACACTGAAGCTTTCTTT	TRBV25-1	.	TRBJ1-1	.
CAISETGTSGRTEQFF	TGTGCCATCAGTGAGACCGGGACTAGCGGGAGGACTGAGCAGTTCTTC	TRBV10-3	TRBD2	TRBJ2-1	.
CASSWRGTVYGYTF	TGTGCCAGCAGCTGGAGGGGGACGGTTTATGGCTACACCTTC	TRBV27	.	TRBJ1-2	.